The TCR beta chain under discussion was sequenced for a study of shared clonotypes between healthy human individuals. Combination of CD45RO+ cells with CCR7-negative CD45RA+ TemRA cells was used for CD8 memory. CDR1 SNHLY and CDR2 FYNNEI come from the germline V gene. With 8 bases removed from V and 5 bases from J, the gap between germline ends came to 17 bases. The length of the CDR3 is 14 residues. Study observations and caveats: Clonotypes shared by all four sorted-subset donors had higher generation probabilities than non-shared clonotypes. It was anticipated that sequencing depth would influence how many clonotypes donors shared. Researchers sampled only blood; tissue repertoires likely differ.

Some clones are missing from TCRdb's copy, which holds only in-frame ones; the method was immunoSEQ multiplex PCR. The table shows around 370,000 clones, with around 96% occurring only once. A remark on this clone: The antigen is undetermined.

Material: memory CD8+ T cells sorted from blood. Noted subset: CD45RO+ cells pooled with CCR7-negative TemRA cells. The sequence was obtained from a man aged 25 to 45 in good health. This chain connects TRBV2 to TRBJ2-3; a weak D match, TRBD2 (6 bases). The CDR3 sequence: CASDRDSGIDTQYF. CDR3 bases: TGTGCCAGCGACCGGGACTCGGGCATAGATACGCAGTATTTT.